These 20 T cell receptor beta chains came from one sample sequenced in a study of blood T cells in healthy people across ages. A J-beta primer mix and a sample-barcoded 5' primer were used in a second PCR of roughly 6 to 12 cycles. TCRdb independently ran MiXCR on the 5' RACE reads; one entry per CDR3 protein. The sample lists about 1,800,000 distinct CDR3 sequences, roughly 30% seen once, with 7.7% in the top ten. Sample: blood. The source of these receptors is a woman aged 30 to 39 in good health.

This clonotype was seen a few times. The CDR3 here is CASSPGRVGETQYF. The CDR3 DNA is TGTGCCAGCAGCCCAGGACGGGTTGGAGAGACCCAGTACTTC. The chain is built from TRBV7-2 and TRBJ2-5; D remains ambiguous. This CDR3 has 14 amino acids. The V gene's germline CDR1 is SGHTA and CDR2 FQGNSA. Trimming left V 5 bases short and J 4 bases short, with 14 bases between.

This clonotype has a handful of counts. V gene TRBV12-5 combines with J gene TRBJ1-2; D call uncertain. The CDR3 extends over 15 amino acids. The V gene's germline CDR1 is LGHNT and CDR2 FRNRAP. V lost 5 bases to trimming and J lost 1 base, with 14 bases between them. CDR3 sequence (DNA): TGTGCTAGTGGTCTCTTACCGGACGTTAACTATGGCTACACCTTC. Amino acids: CASGLLPDVNYGYTF.

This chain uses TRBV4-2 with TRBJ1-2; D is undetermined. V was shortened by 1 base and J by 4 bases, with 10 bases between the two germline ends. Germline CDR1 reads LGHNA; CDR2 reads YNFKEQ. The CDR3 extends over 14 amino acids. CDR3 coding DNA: TGTGCCAGCAGCCAAGCACCCGAGGGCTATGGCTACACCTTC. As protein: CASSQAPEGYGYTF.

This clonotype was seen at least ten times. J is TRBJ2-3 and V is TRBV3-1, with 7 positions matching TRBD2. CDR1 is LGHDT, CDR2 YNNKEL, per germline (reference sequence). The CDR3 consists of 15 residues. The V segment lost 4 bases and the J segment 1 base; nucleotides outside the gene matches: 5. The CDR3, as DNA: TGTGCCAGCAGCCCGGCGAGCGGGGGCACAGATACGCAGTATTTT. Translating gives CASSPASGGTDTQYF.

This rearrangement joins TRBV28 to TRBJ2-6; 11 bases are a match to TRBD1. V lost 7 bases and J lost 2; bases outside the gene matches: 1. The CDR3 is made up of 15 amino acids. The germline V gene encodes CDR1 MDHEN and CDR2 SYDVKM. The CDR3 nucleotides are TGTGCCAGCACGGGACAGGGGGCTGGGGCCAACGTCCTGACTTTC. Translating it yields CASTGQGAGANVLTF.

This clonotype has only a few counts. CDR3 in amino acids: CASSQEGKHNEQFF. CDR3 sequence (DNA): TGTGCCAGCAGCCAAGAAGGCAAGCACAATGAGCAGTTCTTC. This chain connects TRBV3-1 to TRBJ2-1; the D is unclear. V lost 0 bases, J lost 5 bases, and 8 bases lay in between. The CDR3 is 14 residues long. Germline V gene data show CDR1 as LGHDT and CDR2 as YNNKEL (reference sequence).

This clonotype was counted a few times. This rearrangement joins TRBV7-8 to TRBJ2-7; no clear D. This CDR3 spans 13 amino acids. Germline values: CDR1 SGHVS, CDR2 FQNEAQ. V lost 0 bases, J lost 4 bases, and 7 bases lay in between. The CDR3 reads CASSLALEYEQYF. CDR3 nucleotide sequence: TGTGCCAGCAGCTTAGCCCTGGAGTACGAGCAGTACTTC.

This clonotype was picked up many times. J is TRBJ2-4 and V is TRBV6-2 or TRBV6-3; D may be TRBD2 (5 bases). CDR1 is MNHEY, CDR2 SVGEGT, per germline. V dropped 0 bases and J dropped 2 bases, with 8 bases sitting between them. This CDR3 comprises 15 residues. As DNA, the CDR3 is TGTGCCAGCAGTTACTCCGCGGGTACCAAAAACATTCAGTACTTC. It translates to CASSYSAGTKNIQYF.

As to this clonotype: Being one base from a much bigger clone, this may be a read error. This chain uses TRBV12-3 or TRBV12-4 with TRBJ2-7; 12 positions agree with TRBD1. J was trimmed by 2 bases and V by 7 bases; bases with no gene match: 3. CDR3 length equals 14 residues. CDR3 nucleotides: TGTGCCAGCATTGGGACAGGGGGCGCCTACGAGCAGTACTTC. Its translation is CASIGTGGAYEQYF.

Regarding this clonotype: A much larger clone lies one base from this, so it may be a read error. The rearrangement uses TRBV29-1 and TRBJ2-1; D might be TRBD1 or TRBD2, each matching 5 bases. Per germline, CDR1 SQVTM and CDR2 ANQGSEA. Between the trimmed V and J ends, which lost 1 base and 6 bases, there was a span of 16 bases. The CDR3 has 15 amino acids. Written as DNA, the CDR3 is TGCAGCGTTGAAGGAGGGAAAGGGGATCTCAATGAGCAGTTCTTC. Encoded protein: CSVEGGKGDLNEQFF.

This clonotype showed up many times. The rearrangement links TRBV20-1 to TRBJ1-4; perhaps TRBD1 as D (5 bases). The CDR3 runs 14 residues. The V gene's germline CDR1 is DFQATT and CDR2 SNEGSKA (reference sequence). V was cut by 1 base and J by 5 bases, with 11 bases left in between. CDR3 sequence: CSARVGRINEKLFF. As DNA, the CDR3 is TGCAGTGCTAGAGTGGGACGGATAAATGAAAAACTGTTTTTT.

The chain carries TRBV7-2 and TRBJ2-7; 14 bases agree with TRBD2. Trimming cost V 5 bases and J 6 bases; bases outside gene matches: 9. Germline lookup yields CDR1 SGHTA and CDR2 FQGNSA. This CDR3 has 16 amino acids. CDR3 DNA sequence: TGTGCCAGCAGCGCTCACGGGACTAGCGGGAGTGCCGAGCAGTACTTC. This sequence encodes CASSAHGTSGSAEQYF.

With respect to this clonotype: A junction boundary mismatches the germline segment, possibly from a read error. CDR3 nucleotides: TGTGCCTGCAGCTTAAGAACTAATGAAAAACTGTTTTTT. It encodes CACSLRTNEKLFF. J is TRBJ1-4 and V is TRBV11-2; unclear D gene. The CDR3 is 13 amino acids. Germline V gene lookup returns CDR1 SGHAT and CDR2 FQNNGV.

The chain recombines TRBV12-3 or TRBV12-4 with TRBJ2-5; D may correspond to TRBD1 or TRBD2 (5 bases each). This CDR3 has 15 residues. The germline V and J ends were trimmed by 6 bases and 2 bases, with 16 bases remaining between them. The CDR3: CASSPSGPSQETQYF. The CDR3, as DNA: TGTGCCAGCAGCCCGTCGGGGCCGTCACAAGAGACCCAGTACTTC.

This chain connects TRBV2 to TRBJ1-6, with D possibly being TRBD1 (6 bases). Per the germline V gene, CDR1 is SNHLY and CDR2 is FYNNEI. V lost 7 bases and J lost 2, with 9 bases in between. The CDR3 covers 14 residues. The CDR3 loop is CASNPGAYNSPLHF. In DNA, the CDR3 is TGTGCCAGCAACCCAGGGGCCTATAATTCACCCCTCCACTTT.

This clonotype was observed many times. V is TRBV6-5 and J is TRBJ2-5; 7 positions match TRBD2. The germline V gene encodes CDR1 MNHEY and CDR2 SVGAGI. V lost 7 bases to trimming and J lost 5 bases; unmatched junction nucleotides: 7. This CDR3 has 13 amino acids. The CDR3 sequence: CASTSLARETQYF. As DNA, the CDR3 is TGTGCCAGCACCTCACTAGCGAGGGAGACCCAGTACTTC.

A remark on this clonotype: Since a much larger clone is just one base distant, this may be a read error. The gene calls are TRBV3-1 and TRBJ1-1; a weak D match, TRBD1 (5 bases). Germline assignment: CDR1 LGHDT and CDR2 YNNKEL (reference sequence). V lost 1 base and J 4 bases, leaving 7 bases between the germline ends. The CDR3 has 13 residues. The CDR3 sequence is CASSQGQTTEAFF. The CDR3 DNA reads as TGTGCCAGCAGCCAAGGACAGACCACTGAAGCTTTCTTT.

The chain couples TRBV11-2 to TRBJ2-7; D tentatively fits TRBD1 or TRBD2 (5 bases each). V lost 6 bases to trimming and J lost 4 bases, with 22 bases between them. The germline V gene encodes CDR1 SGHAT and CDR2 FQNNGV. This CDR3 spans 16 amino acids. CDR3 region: CASRGTHPGQDYEQYF. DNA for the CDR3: TGTGCCAGCAGAGGGACCCACCCTGGCCAGGATTACGAGCAGTACTTC. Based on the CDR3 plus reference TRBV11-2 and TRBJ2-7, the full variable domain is EAGVAQSPRYKIIEKRQSVAFWCNPISGHATLYWYQQILGQGPKLLIQFQNNGVVDDSQLPKDRFSAERLKGVDSTLKIQPAKLEDSAVYLCASRGTHPGQDYEQYFGPGTRLTVT.

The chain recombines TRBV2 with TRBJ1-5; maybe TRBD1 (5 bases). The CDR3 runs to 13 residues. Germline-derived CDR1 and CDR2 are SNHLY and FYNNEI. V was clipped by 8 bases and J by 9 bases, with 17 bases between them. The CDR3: CASGEGLGLPQHF. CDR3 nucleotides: TGTGCCAGCGGCGAGGGACTTGGTCTGCCCCAGCATTTT.

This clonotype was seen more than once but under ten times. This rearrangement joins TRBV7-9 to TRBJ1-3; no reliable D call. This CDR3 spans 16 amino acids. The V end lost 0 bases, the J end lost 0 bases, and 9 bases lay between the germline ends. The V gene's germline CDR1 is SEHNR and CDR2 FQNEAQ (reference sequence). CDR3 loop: CASSLALQLSGNTIYF. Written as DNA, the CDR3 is TGTGCCAGCAGCTTAGCACTCCAACTCTCTGGAAACACCATATATTTT.